The clone carrying this T cell receptor beta chain was counted once. After extraction with the RNeasy kit, roughly 0.45 to 1 ug of the RNA was reverse transcribed using random hexamers. By means of immunoSEQ multiplex PCR, TCR beta CDR3 spanning 54 Vbeta and 13 Jbeta underwent amplification. TCRdb recomputed calls from the immunoSEQ multiplex PCR reads with MiXCR, one row per CDR3 protein. This table holds fewer than 350,000 distinct CDR3 sequences, approximately 89% found once. Both CD4+ and CD8+ T cells were negatively isolated, and TEMRA cells underwent FACS enrichment. The sample is drawn from a study of CD8 T cells in Susac syndrome. Sequenced sample: CD8+ T cells from PBMCs. The sequence came from a human donor with multiple sclerosis.

Here the CDR3 reads CASSRQGPTIDNEQFF. In DNA, the CDR3 is TGTGCCAGCAGCCGCCAGGGGCCTACTATTGACAATGAGCAGTTCTTC. The chain employs TRBV5-6 and TRBJ2-1; D is possibly TRBD1 (6 bases). The CDR3 is made up of 16 amino acids. Germline CDR1 and CDR2: SGHDT and YYEEEE. The germline V and J ends were trimmed by 4 bases and 5 bases, with 19 bases remaining between them.